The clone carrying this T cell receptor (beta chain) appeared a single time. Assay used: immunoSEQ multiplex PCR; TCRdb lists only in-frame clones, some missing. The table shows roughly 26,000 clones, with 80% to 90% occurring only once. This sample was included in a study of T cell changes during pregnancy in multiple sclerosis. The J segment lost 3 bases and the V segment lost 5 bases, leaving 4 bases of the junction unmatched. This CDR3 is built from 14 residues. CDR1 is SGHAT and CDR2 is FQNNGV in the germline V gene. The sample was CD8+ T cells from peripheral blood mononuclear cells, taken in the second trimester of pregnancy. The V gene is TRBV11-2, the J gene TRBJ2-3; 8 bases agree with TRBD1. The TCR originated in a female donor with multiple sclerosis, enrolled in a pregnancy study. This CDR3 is CASSPRTGTDTQYF. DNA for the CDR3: TGTGCCAGCAGCCCGCGGACAGGGACAGATACGCAGTATTTT.